The T cell receptor beta chain described here comes from a study of T cells after yellow fever vaccination. In making TCR cDNA, 5'RACE template switching added a universal primer site and UMIs to it. MiXCR, applied by TCRdb to the 5' RACE reads, yields one record per CDR3 protein. Of nearly 550,000 distinct CDR3 sequences listed, about a fifth were seen once; the top ten hold roughly an eighth. CDR3 length: 16 residues. V trimming: 4 bases; J trimming: 0 bases; junction bases outside the gene matches: 9. Germline-derived CDR1 and CDR2 are SGHRS and YFSETQ. This clonotype was sampled from a man aged 30-40 years who received the YFV17D yellow fever vaccine. The material sequenced was PBMCs, taken 15 days after the yellow fever booster vaccination. The chain recombines TRBV5-1 with TRBJ2-7; 8 bases line up with TRBD1. This CDR3 reads CASSPTPGTGSYEQYF. The CDR3 bases are TGCGCCAGCAGCCCGACGCCCGGGACAGGCTCCTACGAGCAGTACTTC.